The 26 T cell receptor beta chains below were found in one sample sequenced in a study of cytomegalovirus exposure and HLA in healthy donors. Vbeta (60) and Jbeta (13) primers were used in the PCR. Only in-frame clones appear in the TCRdb table, and some are missing; sequencing was by immunoSEQ multiplex PCR. The top ten hold over 15% of the sample, which has tens of thousands of clones, around 80% seen once. Input material: PBMCs. These receptor sequences come from a man aged 65-85 years in good health and CMV-seropositive.

This clone was picked up one time. The chain has TRBV5-1 and TRBJ2-3, with 8 bases that match TRBD1. The V and J ends lost 4 bases and 4 bases, in that order; junction bases with no gene match: 8. In germline, CDR1 is SGHRS, CDR2 YFSETQ. This CDR3 contains 15 residues. CDR3 in amino acids: CASSGAGQAADTQYF. CDR3 sequence (DNA): TGCGCCAGCAGCGGGGCGGGACAGGCAGCAGATACGCAGTATTTT.

On this clone itself: The junction differs from germline at one of its ends, possibly a read error. V usage is TRBV4-1 and J usage is TRBJ1-6; D not resolved. The CDR3 covers 13 residues. Germline CDR1 reads MGHRA; CDR2 reads YSYEKL. DNA of the CDR3: TGCGCCAGCAGCCAAGATCTCGGCGGCCGCCTCGACTTT. Its translation: CASSQDLGGRLDF.

The chain combines TRBV6-1 with TRBJ1-4, with a possible D match to TRBD1 (5 bases). V was pared by 8 bases and J by 9 bases, with 19 bases between. Germline V lookup: CDR1 MNHNS, CDR2 SASEGT. This CDR3 region has 14 residues. The CDR3 coding sequence is TGTGCCAGCCAAAATACCGGGACTGGGAAAAAACTGTTTTTT. As protein: CASQNTGTGKKLFF.

Here the CDR3 reads CASGGGNRETQYF. The CDR3 DNA sequence: TGTGCCAGCGGGGGAGGGAATAGGGAGACCCAGTACTTC. This chain uses TRBV2 with TRBJ2-5; TRBD2 matches 7 bases. Germline V gives CDR1 SNHLY, CDR2 FYNNEI. J gave up 5 bases and V 8 bases, and 8 bases lay outside the gene matches. The CDR3 totals 13 residues. The full variable domain, completed using reference TRBV2 and TRBJ2-5, is EPEVTQTPSHQVTQMGQEVILRCVPISNHLYFYWYRQILGQKVEFLVSFYNNEISEKSEIFDDQFSVERPDGSNFTLKIRSTKLEDSAMYFCASGGGNRETQYFGPGTRLLVL.

The chain has TRBV4-2 and TRBJ2-7; 9 bases agree with TRBD2. The germline gives CDR1 LGHNA, CDR2 YNFKEQ. The CDR3 consists of 16 residues. V lost 4 bases to trimming and J lost 4 bases; unmatched junction nucleotides: 11. CDR3 sequence: CASSPISTSGPYEQYF. CDR3 bases: TGTGCCAGCAGCCCGATTTCGACTAGCGGCCCGTACGAGCAGTACTTC.

This sequence joins TRBV30 and TRBJ1-2; no clear D gene. The V and J ends lost 5 bases and 6 bases respectively, with 22 bases between them. Germline-derived CDR1 and CDR2 are GTSNPN and SVGIG (reference sequence). The CDR3 spans 15 residues. This CDR3 is CAWEDSSGGYNGYTF. The CDR3 region has the DNA TGTGCCTGGGAGGACTCGTCGGGTGGATATAATGGCTACACCTTC.

On this clone itself: The junction shows a germline mismatch at one end, possibly a read error. The sample carries other DNA sequences with the same CDR3. This chain connects TRBV19 to TRBJ1-5; 12 bases align to TRBD1. The CDR3 spans 19 residues. Germline-derived CDR1 and CDR2 are LNHDA and SQIVND (reference sequence). CDR3 loop: CASSSPSGQGAKNLQPQHF. The CDR3 region has the DNA TGTGCCAGCAGTAGCCCGTCGGGACAGGGGGCTAAGAACCTTCAGCCCCAGCATTTT.

The genes are TRBV7-7 and TRBJ2-5; 7 bases map to TRBD1. V lost 3 bases to trimming and J lost 3 bases; unmatched junction nucleotides: 4. In germline, CDR1 is SSHAT, CDR2 FNYEAQ (reference sequence). The CDR3 spans 14 residues. Here the CDR3 DNA reads TGTGCCAGCAGCTTGGGGACAGCCAAAGAGACCCAGTACTTC. Protein sequence: CASSLGTAKETQYF.

The rearrangement joins TRBV5-1 to TRBJ1-2; TRBD1 matches at 9 bases. With 4 bases clipped from V and 8 bases from J, the junction kept 6 bases outside the gene matches. The CDR3 has 13 amino acids. The germline V gene encodes CDR1 SGHRS and CDR2 YFSETQ. CDR3 DNA: TGCGCCAGCAGCCTGCGGACAGGGGTAGGCTACACCTTC. Protein product: CASSLRTGVGYTF.

The chain has TRBV23-1 and TRBJ2-1, with D uncertain. TRBV23-1 is sorted into the ORF group, with uncertain function. The CDR3 length is 12 residues. Trimming left V 8 bases short and J 0 bases short, with 5 bases between. CDR3 nucleotide sequence: TGCGCCAGCGCGAGCTCCTACAATGAGCAGTTCTTC. Translation gives CASASSYNEQFF.

This clone showed up just once. The rearrangement joins TRBV5-1 to TRBJ2-1; D possibly corresponds to TRBD2 (5 bases). V gave up 0 bases and J gave up 6 bases, with 16 bases separating them. Germline-derived CDR1 and CDR2 are SGHRS and YFSETQ. The CDR3 spans 16 residues. Here the CDR3 DNA reads TGCGCCAGCAGCTTGGCAACCGGGCTGCTAGCCAATGAGCAGTTCTTC. Its translation: CASSLATGLLANEQFF.

The rearrangement links TRBV19 to TRBJ2-7; maybe TRBD1 (6 bases). Germline loops: CDR1 LNHDA, CDR2 SQIVND (reference sequence). V lost 4 bases, J lost 5 bases, and 18 bases lay in between. CDR3 length: 15 residues. CDR3 DNA: TGTGCCAGTAGTAGGGGGCAGGTGGGAAGCGACGAGCAGTACTTC. It translates to CASSRGQVGSDEQYF.

The chain employs TRBV11-2 and TRBJ2-3; 11 bases line up with TRBD2. Germline-derived CDR1 and CDR2 are SGHAT and FQNNGV. CDR3 length equals 17 residues. J was trimmed by 0 bases and V by 4 bases; bases with no gene match: 6. The CDR3 coding sequence is TGTGCCAGCAGCTCCAGACTAGCGGGGCTTAGCACAGATACGCAGTATTTT. Protein product: CASSSRLAGLSTDTQYF.

The chain joins TRBV7-2 to TRBJ1-1, with D hard to call. The CDR3 spans 14 residues. CDR1 is SGHTA, CDR2 FQGNSA, per germline. V gave up 2 bases and J gave up 1 base, with 8 bases separating them. CDR3 DNA: TGTGCCAGCAGCTTATACTCTGAGAACACTGAAGCTTTCTTT. Translation: CASSLYSENTEAFF.

The V gene is TRBV6-5, the J gene TRBJ1-1; D perhaps matches TRBD1 (6 bases). Germline V gene data show CDR1 as MNHEY and CDR2 as SVGAGI. The CDR3 is made up of 13 amino acids. The ends were cut back, 4 bases at V and 5 bases at J, with 11 bases in the middle. The CDR3 spells CASSSQGWTEAFF. DNA for the CDR3: TGTGCCAGCAGTTCACAGGGTTGGACTGAAGCTTTCTTT.

There are a few counts of this clone. The J gene is TRBJ1-1, the V gene TRBV6-5; D call uncertain. Looked up from germline, CDR1 is MNHEY and CDR2 is SVGAGI. V lost 7 bases and J lost 1, with 13 bases in between. CDR3 length: 14 residues. CDR3: CASKYEVGNTEAFF. Written as DNA, the CDR3 is TGTGCCAGCAAGTACGAGGTTGGGAACACTGAAGCTTTCTTT.

V gene TRBV18 combines with J gene TRBJ1-4; D unresolved. This CDR3 is 14 amino acids long. Trimming stripped 0 bases from V and 7 bases from J, with 9 bases between. Germline lookup yields CDR1 KGHSH and CDR2 LQKENI. The CDR3 nucleotides are TGTGCCAGCTCACCACCCGGGTCGGTTGAAAAACTGTTTTTT. Its translation: CASSPPGSVEKLFF.

The rearrangement links TRBV5-1 to TRBJ1-6, with 10 bases fitting TRBD1. CDR3 length: 15 residues. The V segment lost 4 bases and the J segment 10 bases; nucleotides outside the gene matches: 8. From germline, CDR1 is SGHRS and CDR2 YFSETQ. CDR3 amino acids: CASSLSGQGYSPLHF. Written as DNA, the CDR3 is TGCGCCAGCAGCCTGTCGGGACAGGGGTACTCACCCCTCCACTTT.

This chain connects TRBV7-2 to TRBJ2-2; 8 nucleotides align to TRBD2. V lost 4 bases to trimming and J lost 4 bases; unmatched junction nucleotides: 5. CDR1 and CDR2 from the germline V gene are SGHTA and FQGNSA. The CDR3 sequence is 15 residues long. In DNA form, the CDR3 reads TGTGCCAGCAGCTGGGCGGGGGGCAGCACCGGGGAGCTGTTTTTT. This translates into CASSWAGGSTGELFF.

This clone has just one count. The rearrangement joins TRBV7-6 to TRBJ1-5; perhaps TRBD1 as D (6 bases). Germline V gene sequence: CDR1 SGHVS, CDR2 FNYEAQ. V was trimmed by 2 bases and J by 0 bases, leaving 20 bases between them. This CDR3 has 19 amino acids. This CDR3 is CASSLPPRGGRASNQPQHF. The CDR3 DNA sequence: TGTGCCAGCAGCTTACCTCCTCGGGGGGGCCGAGCTAGCAATCAGCCCCAGCATTTT.

The V and J genes are TRBV2 and TRBJ1-2; D not resolved. Germline-derived CDR1 and CDR2 are SNHLY and FYNNEI. Trimming cost V 2 bases and J 8 bases, with 12 bases left between them. The CDR3 is 13 residues long. DNA of the CDR3: TGTGCCAGCAGTGAACAGGTGATCCTGGGCTACACCTTC. This encodes CASSEQVILGYTF. Full variable domain (remainder filled in from reference TRBV2 and TRBJ1-2): EPEVTQTPSHQVTQMGQEVILRCVPISNHLYFYWYRQILGQKVEFLVSFYNNEISEKSEIFDDQFSVERPDGSNFTLKIRSTKLEDSAMYFCASSEQVILGYTFGSGTRLTVV.

The chain is built from TRBV7-9 and TRBJ1-1; 7 bases are shared with TRBD1. The CDR3 is made up of 14 amino acids. Germline loops: CDR1 SEHNR, CDR2 FQNEAQ (reference sequence). The ends lost 1 base at V and 8 bases at J; junction bases unmatched: 7. DNA of the CDR3: TGTGCCAGCAGCTTAGGGCAGGGGGGCAGCGAAGCTTTCTTT. Translated: CASSLGQGGSEAFF.

This chain uses TRBV19 with TRBJ1-5; TRBD1 matches at 7 bases. Germline CDR1 LNHDA, CDR2 SQIVND (reference sequence). The CDR3 has 14 residues. Germline trimming cut 7 bases from V and 4 bases from J; bases unmatched to any gene: 7. The CDR3 region is CASKTDRLNQPQHF. The CDR3 region has the DNA TGTGCCAGTAAGACGGACAGGCTAAATCAGCCCCAGCATTTT. Combining the CDR3 with reference TRBV19 and TRBJ1-5 gives the whole variable domain DGGITQSPKYLFRKEGQNVTLSCEQNLNHDAMYWYRQDPGQGLRLIYYSQIVNDFQKGDIAEGYSVSREKKESFPLTVTSAQKNPTAFYLCASKTDRLNQPQHFGDGTRLSIL.

The gene calls are TRBV6-1 and TRBJ2-5, with 7 bases that match TRBD2. The V gene's germline CDR1 is MNHNS and CDR2 SASEGT. The ends lost 4 bases at V and 0 bases at J; junction bases unmatched: 8. CDR3 length: 16 amino acids. CDR3 nucleotide sequence: TGTGCCAGCAGTGCTGGACTAGTGCAAGACCAAGAGACCCAGTACTTC. Translation gives CASSAGLVQDQETQYF.

This clone was detected a few times. V usage is TRBV5-4 and J usage is TRBJ2-7; TRBD2 matches at 7 bases. The length of the CDR3 is 14 residues. Trimming removed 4 bases from V and 2 bases from J; junction bases left unmatched: 6. CDR1 is SGHNT and CDR2 is YYREEE in the germline V gene (reference sequence). CDR3 nucleotides: TGTGCCAGCAGCGTTTACGGGGGGACCTACGAGCAGTACTTC. Protein product: CASSVYGGTYEQYF.

The V gene is TRBV10-3, the J gene TRBJ1-4; D not certain. The CDR3 loop spans 14 amino acids. V shed 6 bases and J shed 4 bases, with 12 bases lying between them. CDR1 ENHRY and CDR2 SYGVKD come from the germline V gene. In DNA, the CDR3 is TGTGCCATCAGCGCTCGGGAGGATAATGAAAAACTGTTTTTT. Residues: CAISAREDNEKLFF.